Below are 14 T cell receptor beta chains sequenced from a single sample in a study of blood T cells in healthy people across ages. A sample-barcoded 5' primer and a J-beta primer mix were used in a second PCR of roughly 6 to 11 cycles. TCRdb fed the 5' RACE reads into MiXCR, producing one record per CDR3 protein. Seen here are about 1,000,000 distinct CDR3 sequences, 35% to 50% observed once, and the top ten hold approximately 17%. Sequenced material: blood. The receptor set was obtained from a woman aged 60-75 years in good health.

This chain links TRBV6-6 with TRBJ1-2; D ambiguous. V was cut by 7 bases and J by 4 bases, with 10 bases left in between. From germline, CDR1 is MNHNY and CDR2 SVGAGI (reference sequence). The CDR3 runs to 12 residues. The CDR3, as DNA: TGTGCCAGCACCGAAGACATCTATGGCTACACCTTC. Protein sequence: CASTEDIYGYTF.

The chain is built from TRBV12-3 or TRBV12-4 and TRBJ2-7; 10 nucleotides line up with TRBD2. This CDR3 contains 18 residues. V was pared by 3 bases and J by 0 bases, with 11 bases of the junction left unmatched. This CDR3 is CASSFGGLARTSSYEQYF. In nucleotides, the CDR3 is TGTGCCAGCAGTTTCGGGGGACTAGCGCGGACGAGCTCCTACGAGCAGTACTTC.

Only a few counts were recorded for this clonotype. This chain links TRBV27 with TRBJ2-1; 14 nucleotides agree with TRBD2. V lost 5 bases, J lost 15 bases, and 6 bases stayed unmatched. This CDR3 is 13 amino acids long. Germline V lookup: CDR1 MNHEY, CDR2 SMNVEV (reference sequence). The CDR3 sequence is CASSPGLAGDGFF. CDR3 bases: TGTGCCAGCAGTCCGGGACTAGCGGGGGATGGGTTCTTC.

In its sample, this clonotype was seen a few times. The CDR3 protein is CSADEPGLAAHYEQYF. The CDR3 region has the DNA TGCAGTGCCGATGAACCGGGACTAGCGGCCCACTACGAGCAGTACTTC. This rearrangement joins TRBV20-1 to TRBJ2-7; 11 nucleotides align to TRBD2. Germline CDR1 is DFQATT and CDR2 is SNEGSKA (reference sequence). J lost 3 bases, V lost 6 bases, and 13 bases had no gene match. This CDR3 spans 16 amino acids.

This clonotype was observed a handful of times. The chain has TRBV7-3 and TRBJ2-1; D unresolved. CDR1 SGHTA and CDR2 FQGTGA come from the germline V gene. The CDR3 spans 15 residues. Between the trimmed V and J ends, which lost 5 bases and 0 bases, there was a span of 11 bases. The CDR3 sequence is CASSTPSSSYNEQFF. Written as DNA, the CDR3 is TGTGCCAGCAGCACCCCCTCGAGCTCCTACAATGAGCAGTTCTTC. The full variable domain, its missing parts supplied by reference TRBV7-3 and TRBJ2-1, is GAGVSQTPSNKVTEKGKYVELRCDPISGHTALYWYRQSLGQGPEFLIYFQGTGAADDSGLPNDRFFAVRPEGSVSTLKIQRTERGDSAVYLCASSTPSSSYNEQFFGPGTRLTVL.

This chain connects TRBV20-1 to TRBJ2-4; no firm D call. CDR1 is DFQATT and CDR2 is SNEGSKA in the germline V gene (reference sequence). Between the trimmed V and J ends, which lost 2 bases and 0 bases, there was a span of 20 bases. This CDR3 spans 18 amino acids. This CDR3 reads CSARMPTSATIAKNIQYF. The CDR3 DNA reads TGCAGTGCTAGAATGCCGACGAGTGCTACGATAGCCAAAAACATTCAGTACTTC.

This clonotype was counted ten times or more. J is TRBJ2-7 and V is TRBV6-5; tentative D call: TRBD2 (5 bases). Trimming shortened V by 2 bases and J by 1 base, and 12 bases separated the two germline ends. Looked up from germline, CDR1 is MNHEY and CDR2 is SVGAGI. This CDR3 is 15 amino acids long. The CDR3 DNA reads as TGTGCCAGCAGTTACCGTCGGACTGGATCCTACGAGCAGTACTTC. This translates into CASSYRRTGSYEQYF.

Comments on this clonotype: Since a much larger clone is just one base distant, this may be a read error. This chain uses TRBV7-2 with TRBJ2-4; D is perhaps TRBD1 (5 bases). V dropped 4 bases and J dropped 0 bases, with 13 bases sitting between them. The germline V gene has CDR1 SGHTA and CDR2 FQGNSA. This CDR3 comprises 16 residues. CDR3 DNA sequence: TGTGCCAGCAGCTCACCTGGGGCGGTAGCCAAAAACATTCAGTACTTC. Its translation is CASSSPGAVAKNIQYF.

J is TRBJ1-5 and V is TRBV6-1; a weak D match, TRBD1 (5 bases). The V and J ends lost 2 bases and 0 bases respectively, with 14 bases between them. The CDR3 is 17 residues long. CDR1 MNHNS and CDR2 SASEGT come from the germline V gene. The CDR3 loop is CASSEKGGGVSNQPQHF. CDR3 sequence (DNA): TGTGCCAGCAGTGAAAAGGGAGGAGGGGTTAGCAATCAGCCCCAGCATTTT.

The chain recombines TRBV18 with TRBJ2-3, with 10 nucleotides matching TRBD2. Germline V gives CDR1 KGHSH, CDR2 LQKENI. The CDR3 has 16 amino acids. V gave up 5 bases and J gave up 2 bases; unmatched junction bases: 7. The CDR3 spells CASSSLAGGTTDTQYF. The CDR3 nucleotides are TGTGCCAGCTCATCCTTAGCGGGAGGTACCACAGATACGCAGTATTTT.

The CDR3 region has the DNA TGTGCCAGCAGTTACTCGACTAGCGGGAGTGATACGCAGTATTTT. This encodes CASSYSTSGSDTQYF. This chain connects TRBV6-5 to TRBJ2-3; 12 bases agree with TRBD2. This CDR3 has 15 amino acids. The junction had 1 base not matched to a gene; V was cut back by 0 bases and J by 6 bases. Germline V gene sequence: CDR1 MNHEY, CDR2 SVGAGI.

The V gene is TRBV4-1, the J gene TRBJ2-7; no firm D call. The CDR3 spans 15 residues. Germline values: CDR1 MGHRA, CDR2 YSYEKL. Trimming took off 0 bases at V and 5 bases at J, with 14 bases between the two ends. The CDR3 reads CASSQDEIARNEQYF. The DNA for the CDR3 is TGCGCCAGCAGCCAAGATGAGATAGCAAGAAACGAGCAGTACTTC.

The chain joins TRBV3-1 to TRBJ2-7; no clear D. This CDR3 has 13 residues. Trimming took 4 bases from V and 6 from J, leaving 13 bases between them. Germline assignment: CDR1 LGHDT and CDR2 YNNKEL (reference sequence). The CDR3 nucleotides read TGTGCCAGCAGCCCCCGGGTCAGTGGCGAGCAGTACTTC. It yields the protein CASSPRVSGEQYF.

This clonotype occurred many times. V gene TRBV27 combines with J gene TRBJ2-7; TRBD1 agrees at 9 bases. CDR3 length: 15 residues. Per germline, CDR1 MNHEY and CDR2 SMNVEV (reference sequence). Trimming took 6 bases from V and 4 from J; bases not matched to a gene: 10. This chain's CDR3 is CASRRSTGQGYEQYF. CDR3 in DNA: TGTGCCAGCAGGCGATCAACGGGACAGGGTTACGAGCAGTACTTC.